What follows are 3 T cell receptor beta chains derived from one specimen sequenced in a study of regulatory T cells in long-lasting Graves disease. Assembly of TCR beta libraries relied on iRepertoire HTBI primers together with Arm-PCR of CDR3 regions. Each CDR3 protein gets one entry after TCRdb re-called the multiplex PCR reads with MiXCR. The sample consists of about 450,000 distinct CDR3 sequences, around a quarter of them appearing once. Noted time point: persistent/refractory GD, antithyroid drugs over 5 years with positive TRAb. Extracted PBMC RNA gave rise to the TCR library. The sequencing used peripheral blood mononuclear cells (PBMCs), collected when the disease was refractory, from a patient treated with antithyroid drugs. These receptors were taken from a female donor with Graves disease.

This chain links TRBV7-8 with TRBJ2-1; D unresolved. Germline V gene sequence: CDR1 SGHVS, CDR2 FQNEAQ. The CDR3 loop spans 12 amino acids. V lost 1 base, J lost 8 bases, and 6 bases lay in between. The CDR3: CASSLVWDEQFF. CDR3 nucleotide sequence: TGTGCCAGCAGCTTAGTGTGGGATGAGCAGTTCTTC.

The chain couples TRBV12-3 or TRBV12-4 to TRBJ2-2; 8 nucleotides line up with TRBD2. V shed 6 bases and J 0 bases; nucleotides not matched to a gene: 6. This CDR3 contains 16 residues. Written as DNA, the CDR3 is TGTGCCAGCAGACACGGGGGGGGAGCGAACACCGGGGAGCTGTTTTTT. Translation gives CASRHGGGANTGELFF.

Details on this clonotype: A much larger clone differs by one base, so this may be a read error. The J gene is TRBJ1-5, the V gene TRBV15; 7 nucleotides match TRBD1. The CDR3 loop spans 17 amino acids. The germline CDR1 and CDR2 sequences are LNHNV and YYDKDF (reference sequence). Here the CDR3 DNA reads TGTGCCTCCAGCAGAGATCTCAAGACAGGGTTGGGACAGCCCCAGCATTTT. Translated: CASSRDLKTGLGQPQHF.